The 10 T cell receptor beta chains presented below share a single source sample, sequenced in a study of T cell responses to AZD1222 COVID-19 vaccine. Libraries were prepared by immunoSEQ multiplex PCR; TCRdb keeps only in-frame clonotypes and omits some of them. The profile covers 100,000 or so clones, with roughly nine tenths appearing a single time and 4% to 5.5% taken by the ten largest. The input for sequencing was peripheral blood, taken on day 0 of AZD1222 vaccination. The receptor set was obtained from an adult in good health.

V gene TRBV5-1 combines with J gene TRBJ1-1, with 9 bases matching TRBD1. Germline V lookup: CDR1 SGHRS, CDR2 YFSETQ. There are 18 residues in the CDR3. With V trimmed by 6 bases and J by 5 bases, 20 bases remained unmatched. CDR3 sequence reads: CASTPAVDRGSRGTEAFF. The CDR3 nucleotides are TGCGCCAGCACCCCCGCGGTGGACAGGGGCTCTCGTGGTACTGAAGCTTTCTTT.

This clone occurred once. The chain is built from TRBV27 and TRBJ2-7; TRBD1 might be the D (5 bases). Germline assignment: CDR1 MNHEY and CDR2 SMNVEV (reference sequence). This CDR3 is 14 amino acids long. The V end was cut by 2 bases, the J end by 0 bases, with 8 bases between. This CDR3 reads CASSLGRASYEQYF. Here the CDR3 DNA reads TGTGCCAGCAGTTTAGGCAGGGCCTCCTACGAGCAGTACTTC.

V and J are TRBV6-5 and TRBJ1-2, with TRBD1 matching over 8 bases. V lost 5 bases and J lost 3; bases outside the gene matches: 2. The CDR3 runs 13 residues. Germline-derived CDR1 and CDR2 are MNHEY and SVGAGI. CDR3 residues: CASSRQGYYGYTF. The CDR3, as DNA: TGTGCCAGCAGTAGACAGGGGTACTATGGCTACACCTTC.

This chain uses TRBV7-9 with TRBJ1-1, with TRBD1 as a possible D gene (5 bases). Trimming removed 5 bases from V and 1 base from J, with 11 bases in between. The CDR3 is 14 amino acids. The germline CDR1 and CDR2 sequences are SEHNR and FQNEAQ (reference sequence). Here the CDR3 reads CASSGDRKNTEAFF. The CDR3 DNA reads TGTGCCAGCAGCGGGGACCGCAAGAACACTGAAGCTTTCTTT.

V is TRBV6-4 and J is TRBJ2-3; TRBD1 aligns across 8 bases. The germline CDR1 and CDR2 sequences are MRHNA and SNTAGT. The J segment lost 1 base and the V segment lost 0 bases, leaving 3 bases of the junction unmatched. This CDR3 comprises 16 residues. The CDR3 reads CASSDSTTGGTDTQYF. As DNA, the CDR3 is TGTGCCAGCAGTGACTCCACGACAGGGGGCACAGATACGCAGTATTTT.

The J gene is TRBJ1-1, the V gene TRBV11-2; D gene uncertain. The CDR3 has 14 residues. CDR1 is SGHAT and CDR2 is FQNNGV in the germline V gene. V was clipped by 8 bases and J by 1 base, with 14 bases between them. CDR3 nucleotides: TGTGCCAGCCGCCGTCCTAGGCCGAACACTGAAGCTTTCTTT. Translation: CASRRPRPNTEAFF. The full variable domain, with the rest looked up from reference TRBV11-2 and TRBJ1-1, is EAGVAQSPRYKIIEKRQSVAFWCNPISGHATLYWYQQILGQGPKLLIQFQNNGVVDDSQLPKDRFSAERLKGVDSTLKIQPAKLEDSAVYLCASRRPRPNTEAFFGQGTRLTVV.

CDR3 sequence: CASSPDRIYGYTF. The CDR3 region has the DNA TGTGCCAGCAGCCCGGACAGGATCTATGGCTACACCTTC. The rearrangement uses TRBV12-3 or TRBV12-4 and TRBJ1-2; 7 bases match TRBD1. The CDR3 has 13 amino acids. After removal of 6 bases from V and 4 bases from J, the junction contained 5 bases not matched to a gene.

The chain couples TRBV29-1 to TRBJ1-4; no clear D. The CDR3 sequence is 15 residues long. Germline V gene lookup returns CDR1 SQVTM and CDR2 ANQGSEA. Trimming left V 7 bases short and J 1 base short, with 16 bases between. CDR3 in DNA: TGCAGCGCCCGCCTCCAGGCACAAACTAATGAAAAACTGTTTTTT. This sequence encodes CSARLQAQTNEKLFF.

This chain joins TRBV6-5 and TRBJ2-7; D ambiguous. CDR3 length: 12 amino acids. Trimming left V 7 bases short and J 2 bases short, with 9 bases between. Germline V gene sequence: CDR1 MNHEY, CDR2 SVGAGI. CDR3 coding DNA: TGTGCCAGCATCAGTTTCCCCTACGAGCAGTACTTC. The encoded protein is CASISFPYEQYF.

The CDR3 loop is CASSLTGGSTDTQYF. DNA of the CDR3: TGCGCCAGCAGCTTGACCGGGGGGAGCACAGATACGCAGTATTTT. The V call is TRBV5-1, the J call TRBJ2-3; 7 bases fit TRBD2. The J segment lost 0 bases and the V segment lost 1 base, leaving 2 bases of the junction unmatched. The CDR3 length is 15 residues. Germline V gives CDR1 SGHRS, CDR2 YFSETQ. Full variable domain (rest looked up from reference TRBV5-1 and TRBJ2-3): KAGVTQTPRYLIKTRGQQVTLSCSPISGHRSVSWYQQTPGQGLQFLFEYFSETQRNKGNFPGRFSGRQFSNSRSEMNVSTLELGDSALYLCASSLTGGSTDTQYFGPGTRLTVL.